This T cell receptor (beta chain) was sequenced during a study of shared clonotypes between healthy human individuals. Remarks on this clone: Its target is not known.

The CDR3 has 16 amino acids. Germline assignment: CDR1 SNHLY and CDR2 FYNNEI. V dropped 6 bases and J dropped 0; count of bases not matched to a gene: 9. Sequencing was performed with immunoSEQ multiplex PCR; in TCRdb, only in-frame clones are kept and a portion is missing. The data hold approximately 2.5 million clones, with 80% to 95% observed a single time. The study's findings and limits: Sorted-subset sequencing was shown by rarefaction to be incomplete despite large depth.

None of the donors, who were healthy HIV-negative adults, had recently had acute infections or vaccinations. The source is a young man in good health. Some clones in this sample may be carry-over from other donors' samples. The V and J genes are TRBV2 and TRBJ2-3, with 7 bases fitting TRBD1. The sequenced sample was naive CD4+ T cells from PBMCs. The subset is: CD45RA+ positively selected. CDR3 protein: CASSATGVASTDTQYF. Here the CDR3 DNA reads TGTGCCAGCAGCGCCACAGGGGTCGCTAGCACAGATACGCAGTATTTT.